This is a list of T cell receptor beta chains from one sample in a study of T-cell memory formation after mild COVID-19. TCRdb itself ran the 5' RACE reads through MiXCR, one entry per CDR3 protein. The data hold 25,000 to 35,000 distinct CDR3 sequences, with 9.5% to 15% observed a single time. The sample taken for sequencing was PBMCs or a T cell subset sorted from them (not recorded which). These receptor sequences come from an adult woman who had mild COVID-19 (a few samples of this study predate the infection). Cell type and time point are not known. CDR3s leave out the opening cysteine and the closing phenylalanine or tryptophan. Fields, in order: J gene, CDR3 length, V gene, CDR3 protein.

>TRBJ1-6|13|TRBV10-3
AINAQGKRDSPLH
>TRBJ1-6|12|TRBV5-1
ASSPGRTNSPLH
>TRBJ1-1|11|TRBV12-3/TRBV12-4
ASSPGGGTEAF
>TRBJ2-1|13|TRBV5-8
ASSFRGQNYNEQF
>TRBJ1-5|14|TRBV7-2
ASSLAPDRGNQPQH
>TRBJ1-1|13|TRBV7-2
ASSLAGQGQTEAF
>TRBJ1-1|11|TRBV6-1
ASSEEGGTEAF
>TRBJ1-1|10|TRBV24-1
ATREGNTEAF
>TRBJ1-5|14|TRBV4-1
ASSQDPGRVGQPQH
>TRBJ2-7|12|TRBV2
ASSGGKSGYEQY
>TRBJ1-5|10|TRBV27
ASRTGGQPQH
>TRBJ2-7|11|TRBV18
ASSGGASYEQY
>TRBJ2-7|12|TRBV9
ASSLAGDDYEQY
>TRBJ2-7|11|TRBV20-1
SASGLAGDEQY
>TRBJ2-3|12|TRBV12-3/TRBV12-4
ASSNSGTPDTQY
>TRBJ2-3|16|TRBV7-8
ASSLESGGPFTEDTQY
>TRBJ2-1|14|TRBV19
ASSIKTGLGYNEQF
>TRBJ2-3|13|TRBV29-1
SADPTAGYTDTQY
>TRBJ1-6|14|TRBV18
ASSPFWDRANSPLH
>TRBJ1-4|13|TRBV19
ASSIPRSRNEKLF
>TRBJ2-4|17|TRBV6-2/TRBV6-3
ASSSLAGGPGFVKNIQY
>TRBJ1-5|10|TRBV7-2
ASSDFNQPQH
>TRBJ1-1|13|TRBV27
ASTPAVGGSTEAF
>TRBJ1-2|12|TRBV14
ASSQRPTNYGYT
>TRBJ2-1|10|TRBV6-1
ASSAWDNEQF
>TRBJ2-1|16|TRBV12-3/TRBV12-4
ASSLGTSGGSSYNEQF
>TRBJ2-2|13|TRBV6-2/TRBV6-3
ASRTGTGDTGELF
>TRBJ2-1|13|TRBV12-3/TRBV12-4
ASSLSGTQTNEQF
>TRBJ2-1|13|TRBV13
ASSSQRESYNEQF
>TRBJ2-6|12|TRBV19
ASSTGQGANVLT
>TRBJ2-7|12|TRBV5-1
ASSFEPGGDEQY
>TRBJ2-7|11|TRBV5-1
ASSLDATYEQY
>TRBJ2-5|11|TRBV7-3
ASSRTGVETQY
>TRBJ2-3|13|TRBV10-3
AISELPGGTDTQY
>TRBJ2-6|13|TRBV7-3
ASSSGLSGANVLT
>TRBJ2-5|11|TRBV5-4
ASSRPGEETQY
>TRBJ2-1|14|TRBV13
ASSLGTSGSILEQF